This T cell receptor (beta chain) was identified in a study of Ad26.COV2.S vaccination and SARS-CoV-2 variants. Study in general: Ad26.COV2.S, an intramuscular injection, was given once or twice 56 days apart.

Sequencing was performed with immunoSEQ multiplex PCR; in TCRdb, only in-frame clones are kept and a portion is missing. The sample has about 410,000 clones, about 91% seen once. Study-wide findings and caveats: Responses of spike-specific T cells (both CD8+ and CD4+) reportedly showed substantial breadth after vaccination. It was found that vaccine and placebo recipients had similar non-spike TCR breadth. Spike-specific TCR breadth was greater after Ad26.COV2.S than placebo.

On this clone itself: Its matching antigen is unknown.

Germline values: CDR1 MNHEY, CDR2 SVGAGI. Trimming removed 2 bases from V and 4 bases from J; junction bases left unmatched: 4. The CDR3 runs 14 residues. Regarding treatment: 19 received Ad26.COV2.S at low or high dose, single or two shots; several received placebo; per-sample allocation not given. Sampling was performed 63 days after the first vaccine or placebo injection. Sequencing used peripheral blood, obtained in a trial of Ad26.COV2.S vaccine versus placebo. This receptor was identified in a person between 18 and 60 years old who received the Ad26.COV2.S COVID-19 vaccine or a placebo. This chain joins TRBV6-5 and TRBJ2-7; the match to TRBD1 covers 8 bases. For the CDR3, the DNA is TGTGCCAGCAGTTACCGGCAGGGGGCTTACGAGCAGTACTTC. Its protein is CASSYRQGAYEQYF.